These 24 T cell receptor beta chains were all obtained from the same sample, sequenced in a study of T cell repertoires in cytomegalovirus infection. TCRdb redid the calling of the reads with MiXCR, one entry per CDR3 protein. Among about 310,000 distinct CDR3 sequences listed, approximately 25% were seen once. For these receptors, no antigen is known. The sample in question was cultured PBMCs, obtained from culture after CMV antigen stimulation. Receptors originate from a human donor in good health (CMV status not recorded). Some clones in this sample may be carry-over from other donors' samples.

This clonotype appeared many times. The chain carries TRBV7-2 and TRBJ2-1; no clear D. Per germline, CDR1 SGHTA and CDR2 FQGNSA. The CDR3 covers 12 residues. V was cut by 4 bases and J by 6 bases, with 7 bases left in between. The CDR3 DNA reads as TGTGCCAGCAGCTCCTGGAGCAATGAGCAGTTCTTC. It translates to CASSSWSNEQFF.

The rearrangement links TRBV7-9 to TRBJ1-1, with D possibly matching TRBD1 (6 bases). V was clipped by 4 bases and J by 1 base, with 13 bases between them. Germline V gene lookup returns CDR1 SEHNR and CDR2 FQNEAQ (reference sequence). The CDR3 contains 15 residues. CDR3 in DNA: TGTGCCAGCAGCTATTCCCCGGACAGGAACACTGAAGCTTTCTTT. Protein: CASSYSPDRNTEAFF. The whole variable domain, remainder taken from reference TRBV7-9 and TRBJ1-1, is DTGVSQNPRHKITKRGQNVTFRCDPISEHNRLYWYRQTLGQGPEFLTYFQNEAQLEKSRLLSDRFSAERPKGSFSTLEIQRTEQGDSAMYLCASSYSPDRNTEAFFGQGTRLTVV.

The chain recombines TRBV4-3 with TRBJ2-3; 11 bases map to TRBD1. V dropped 3 bases and J dropped 5; count of bases not matched to a gene: 7. Germline V gene lookup returns CDR1 LGHNA and CDR2 YSLEER. CDR3 size: 16 residues. This chain's CDR3 is CASSQPRDRGKDTQYF. Here the CDR3 DNA reads TGCGCCAGCAGCCAGCCCCGGGACAGGGGGAAAGATACGCAGTATTTT.

CDR3 bases: TGTGCCAGTAAAGCGGGGGGAATGCCGGGAGGGGAGACCCAGTACTTC. Its translation: CASKAGGMPGGETQYF. This chain joins TRBV19 and TRBJ2-5; 9 positions agree with TRBD2. Germline CDR1 is LNHDA and CDR2 is SQIVND (reference sequence). Trimming removed 7 bases from V and 5 bases from J; junction bases left unmatched: 14. This CDR3 has 16 residues.

This clonotype was counted at least ten times. The rearrangement joins TRBV7-3 to TRBJ2-3, with D perhaps matching TRBD1 (6 bases). The CDR3 length is 15 residues. V lost 1 base and J 4 bases, leaving 12 bases between the germline ends. Germline assignment: CDR1 SGHTA and CDR2 FQGTGA. The DNA for the CDR3 is TGTGCCAGCAGCTTAAATCTTGGGGGCGCAGATACGCAGTATTTT. Translated: CASSLNLGGADTQYF.

The V and J genes are TRBV7-9 and TRBJ2-1; D may be TRBD2 (6 bases). CDR3 length equals 14 residues. Germline CDR1 and CDR2: SEHNR and FQNEAQ (reference sequence). Trimming stripped 1 base from V and 6 bases from J, with 10 bases between. The CDR3 bases are TGTGCCAGCAGCTTAGGACTAGTGGGCAATGAGCAGTTCTTC. As protein: CASSLGLVGNEQFF.

At least ten counts were recorded for this clonotype. The rearrangement links TRBV7-2 to TRBJ2-1; D not resolved. Germline V CDR1 and CDR2: SGHTA, FQGNSA. The V gene lost 1 base and the J gene lost 4 bases, with 17 bases spanning the gap. This CDR3 spans 17 amino acids. As DNA, the CDR3 is TGTGCCAGCAGCTTAGGTGGCAGATGGTCCCAATACAATGAGCAGTTCTTC. It encodes CASSLGGRWSQYNEQFF.

There are a few counts of this clonotype. The chain joins TRBV19 to TRBJ2-7, with 8 bases lining up with TRBD1. Germline V gene lookup returns CDR1 LNHDA and CDR2 SQIVND (reference sequence). This CDR3 comprises 16 residues. V gave up 1 base and J gave up 3 bases; unmatched junction bases: 8. CDR3 sequence: CASSIGGTGVRYEQYF. As DNA, the CDR3 is TGTGCCAGTAGTATAGGTGGGACAGGAGTCCGCTACGAGCAGTACTTC.

This clonotype has a handful of counts. The gene calls are TRBV5-4 and TRBJ2-3, with 8 bases lining up with TRBD2. The V segment lost 4 bases and the J segment 1 base; nucleotides outside the gene matches: 8. The germline V gene has CDR1 SGHNT and CDR2 YYREEE (reference sequence). This CDR3 contains 16 residues. CDR3 in DNA: TGTGCCAGCAGCCCAAGGACTAGCCCTCGCACAGATACGCAGTATTTT. This translates into CASSPRTSPRTDTQYF.

In DNA, the CDR3 is TGTGCCAGCAGTTACGGACCGCGCTCTGGAAACACCATATATTTT. Translating it yields CASSYGPRSGNTIYF. This chain links TRBV6-2 or TRBV6-3 with TRBJ1-3; D is undetermined. This CDR3 spans 15 amino acids. The ends were cut back, 2 bases at V and 0 bases at J, with 8 bases in the middle. Per germline, CDR1 MNHEY and CDR2 SVGEGT.

In this sample, this clonotype turned up a few times. The CDR3 loop reads CASSILAGVTDTQYF. CDR3 nucleotides: TGTGCCAGCAGCATACTAGCGGGAGTCACAGATACGCAGTATTTT. The rearrangement joins TRBV6-1 to TRBJ2-3; 11 nucleotides match TRBD2. J gave up 2 bases and V 6 bases, and 4 bases lay outside the gene matches. Germline V lookup: CDR1 MNHNS, CDR2 SASEGT. CDR3 length: 15 amino acids.

This clonotype was observed a handful of times. This chain uses TRBV28 with TRBJ2-5, with D possibly TRBD2 on 6 matching bases. The CDR3 is 14 amino acids. Looked up from germline, CDR1 is MDHEN and CDR2 is SYDVKM. The V end lost 2 bases, the J end lost 4 bases, and 11 bases lay between the germline ends. CDR3 sequence reads: CASSLASSAETQYF. In DNA, the CDR3 is TGTGCCAGCAGTTTAGCGTCTAGCGCAGAGACCCAGTACTTC.

This clonotype was seen a few times. The V gene is TRBV6-2 or TRBV6-3, the J gene TRBJ1-4, with D perhaps matching TRBD1 (5 bases). The CDR3 runs 14 residues. The ends were cut back, 4 bases at V and 12 bases at J, with 18 bases in the middle. Germline V gives CDR1 MNHEY, CDR2 SVGEGT. This CDR3 reads CASSLQSPGAELFF. Here the CDR3 DNA reads TGTGCCAGCAGTTTGCAATCGCCCGGGGCAGAACTGTTTTTT.

This clonotype has only a few counts. The rearrangement uses TRBV7-2 and TRBJ2-1; D unresolved. This CDR3 region has 12 residues. V shed 5 bases and J shed 15 bases, with 17 bases lying between them. Germline CDR1 SGHTA, CDR2 FQGNSA. CDR3 loop: CASSPYGARAFF. CDR3 sequence (DNA): TGTGCCAGCAGCCCCTACGGAGCTCGAGCGTTCTTC.

This clonotype came up many times. The V and J genes are TRBV6-1 and TRBJ2-7, with D maybe TRBD2 (6 bases). CDR1 is MNHNS, CDR2 SASEGT, per germline. Trimming removed 0 bases from V and 10 bases from J, with 13 bases in between. This CDR3 is built from 13 residues. CDR3 protein: CASSEALGRSQYV. Here the CDR3 DNA reads TGTGCCAGCAGTGAAGCGCTCGGGAGAAGTCAGTACGTC.

The chain is built from TRBV7-9 and TRBJ2-6; possible D gene TRBD2, 5 bases. The germline V gene encodes CDR1 SEHNR and CDR2 FQNEAQ (reference sequence). V was shortened by 2 bases and J by 2 bases, with 10 bases between the two germline ends. There are 16 residues in the CDR3. The CDR3 is CASSLIAGAGANVLTF. The CDR3 region has the DNA TGTGCCAGCAGCTTAATCGCCGGGGCTGGGGCCAACGTCCTGACTTTC.

The table lists this clonotype with a few counts. This chain links TRBV28 with TRBJ1-1; no definite D call. V dropped 5 bases and J dropped 6 bases, with 10 bases sitting between them. The CDR3 sequence is 12 residues long. The germline CDR1 and CDR2 sequences are MDHEN and SYDVKM. As DNA, the CDR3 is TGTGCCAGCAGTCTTCGCGTCGCTGAAGCTTTCTTT. Translating it yields CASSLRVAEAFF. Variable domain in full (rest from reference TRBV28 and TRBJ1-1): DVKVTQSSRYLVKRTGEKVFLECVQDMDHENMFWYRQDPGLGLRLIYFSYDVKMKEKGDIPEGYSVSREKKERFSLILESASTNQTSMYLCASSLRVAEAFFGQGTRLTVV.

The sample holds a few counts of this clonotype. The chain joins TRBV7-2 to TRBJ1-3; a possible D gene is TRBD1 (5 bases). The CDR3 spans 16 residues. Germline lookup yields CDR1 SGHTA and CDR2 FQGNSA. V lost 1 base, J lost 0 bases, and 10 bases lay in between. The CDR3 region has the DNA TGTGCCAGCAGCTTAGACCAGGGAGCCTCTGGAAACACCATATATTTT. Translation: CASSLDQGASGNTIYF.

The table lists this clonotype with a few counts. J is TRBJ1-1 and V is TRBV7-9; D may be TRBD1 (5 bases). The V end was cut by 5 bases, the J end by 3 bases, with 7 bases between. This CDR3 spans 12 amino acids. CDR1 is SEHNR and CDR2 is FQNEAQ in the germline V gene (reference sequence). CDR3 coding DNA: TGTGCCAGCAGCAAACAGGACACTGAAGCTTTCTTT. It encodes CASSKQDTEAFF.

This clonotype was found many times. The rearrangement uses TRBV5-5 and TRBJ1-1, with TRBD1 as a possible D gene (5 bases). V was cut by 0 bases and J by 1 base, with 22 bases left in between. Germline V gene data show CDR1 as SGHKS and CDR2 as YYEKEE (reference sequence). This CDR3 is built from 19 residues. This chain's CDR3 is CASSLVGGVGEGENTEAFF. In DNA form, the CDR3 reads TGTGCCAGCAGCTTGGTTGGGGGAGTCGGGGAAGGAGAGAACACTGAAGCTTTCTTT.

This clonotype was detected a few times. This rearrangement joins TRBV5-1 to TRBJ2-5; 9 nucleotides agree with TRBD1. In germline, CDR1 is SGHRS, CDR2 YFSETQ. The CDR3 loop spans 17 amino acids. The V and J ends lost 4 bases and 1 base, in that order; junction bases with no gene match: 11. As DNA, the CDR3 is TGCGCCAGCAGCGACTGGGACAGGGAGAGGGTCCAAGAGACCCAGTACTTC. Amino acids: CASSDWDRERVQETQYF.

This clonotype was found a few times. This chain links TRBV27 with TRBJ2-3, with 7 bases identical to TRBD2. Germline V gives CDR1 MNHEY, CDR2 SMNVEV (reference sequence). The CDR3 is 16 residues long. Losses at the gene ends were 3 bases for V and 3 bases for J; bases not matched to a gene: 9. The chain's CDR3 is CASSFSWEGRTDTQYF. In DNA, the CDR3 is TGTGCCAGCAGTTTTTCGTGGGAGGGCCGGACAGATACGCAGTATTTT.

The chain is built from TRBV25-1 and TRBJ2-7; the D is unclear. Trimming took off 1 base at V and 3 bases at J, with 4 bases between the two ends. The CDR3 spans 12 residues. Germline V gene data show CDR1 as MGHDK and CDR2 as SYGVNS. CDR3 amino acids: CASSESDYEQYV. CDR3 bases: TGTGCCAGCAGTGAATCGGACTACGAGCAGTACGTC.

This clonotype was observed at least ten times. V and J are TRBV7-6 and TRBJ2-1; unclear D gene. The CDR3 has 13 residues. CDR1 and CDR2 from the germline V gene are SGHVS and FNYEAQ. V lost 1 base to trimming and J lost 3 bases, with 4 bases between them. The CDR3 protein is CASSLDSYNEQFF. Written as DNA, the CDR3 is TGTGCCAGCAGCTTAGACAGCTACAATGAGCAGTTCTTC.